These T cell receptor beta chains were read from a single sample in a study of blood T cell repertoires in COVID-19. Using immunoSEQ multiplex PCR, the repertoire was profiled, and TCRdb retains in-frame clones only, with some absent. There are about 260,000 clones in the sample; about nine tenths occur only once, and around 10% lies in the top ten. The sample was peripheral blood. All receptors come from a man aged 35 to 55 who had recovered from COVID-19. Each CDR3 is given with its conserved first and last residue. Fields, in order: V gene, J gene, D gene, clone size, CDR3 DNA, CDR3 protein. The D gene is left open where the match is weak. Rows give clone size only sometimes, using once, few, many, or a class for an expanded clone.

>TRBV6-1|TRBJ2-7|.|many
TGTGCCAGCAGTGAAACTGTGTCGACGGGTATCTACGAGCAGTACTTC
CASSETVSTGIYEQYF
>TRBV7-9|TRBJ2-7|.|.
TGTGCCAGCAGCTTACCCTCCCGGGGGTACGAGCAGTACTTC
CASSLPSRGYEQYF
>TRBV9|TRBJ2-3|.|once
TGTGCCAGCAGCGTAACTATCGACAGGACAGATACGCAGTATTTT
CASSVTIDRTDTQYF
>TRBV18|TRBJ2-1|.|.
TGTGCCAGCTCACCTAGGGAGACCTACAATGAGCAGTTCTTC
CASSPRETYNEQFF
>TRBV3-1/TRBV3-2|TRBJ2-2|.|.
TGTGCCAGCAGTCCCGGTAACGCGAACACCGGGGAGCTGTTTTTT
CASSPGNANTGELFF
>TRBV11-2|TRBJ1-5|.|.
TGTGCCAGCAGCTTAGCGCGGGGTCAGCCCCAGCATTTT
CASSLARGQPQHF
>TRBV5-5|TRBJ2-7|.|.
TGTGCCAGCAGCTTGGCCTGGGGAGAACTTCGAGAGCAGTACTTC
CASSLAWGELREQYF
>TRBV18|TRBJ2-2|.|.
TGTGCCAGCTCACCACAGGGGCGTGGGGAGCTGTTTTTT
CASSPQGRGELFF
>TRBV29-1|TRBJ2-3|.|.
TGCAGCGTTGACCCTAGCACAGATACGCAGTATTTT
CSVDPSTDTQYF
>TRBV3-1/TRBV3-2|TRBJ2-1|TRBD2|few
TGTGCCAGCAGCCTTACTAGCGGGAAGGGAAACAATGAGCAGTTCTTC
CASSLTSGKGNNEQFF
>TRBV2|TRBJ2-4|.|.
TGTGCCAGCAGTGAACACACGGGGGGCGGCAAAAACATTCAGTACTTC
CASSEHTGGGKNIQYF
>TRBV7-8|TRBJ1-4|TRBD1|.
TGTGCCACCGCCAGACAGGGAAACGAAAAACTGTTTTTT
CATARQGNEKLFF
>TRBV5-1|TRBJ1-3|.|.
TGCGCCAGCAGCCGGGGAGGGGGCTCTGGAAACACCATATATTTT
CASSRGGGSGNTIYF
>TRBV7-9|TRBJ1-2|.|.
TGTGCCAGCAGCTTTAGAGGGAACTATGGCTACACCTTC
CASSFRGNYGYTF
>TRBV18|TRBJ2-7|.|.
TGTGCCAGCTCACCTGGCGGGGGCTCTTCCGAGCAGTACTTC
CASSPGGGSSEQYF
>TRBV3-1/TRBV3-2|TRBJ2-1|TRBD2|.
TGTGCCAGCAGCCGCCGTGGGCTAGCGGGATCCTTCCCCTACAATGAGCAGTTCTTC
CASSRRGLAGSFPYNEQFF
>TRBV7-2|TRBJ2-3|TRBD2|.
TGTGCCACCAAGACTAGCGGGAACACAGATACGCAGTATTTT
CATKTSGNTDTQYF
>TRBV6-2/TRBV6-3|TRBJ2-6|TRBD1|.
TGTGCCAGCAGTTACACAGGGGTCGGGGCCAACGTCCTGACTTTC
CASSYTGVGANVLTF
>TRBV6-4|TRBJ2-3|.|few
TGTGCCAGCAGTGAAGGCGGATCTAGCACAGATACGCAGTATTTT
CASSEGGSSTDTQYF
>TRBV19|TRBJ1-2|.|.
TGTGCCAGTAGCACGGGAGGGGGTCCTGCTGAGAATGGCTACACCTTC
CASSTGGGPAENGYTF
>TRBV10-1|TRBJ2-5|TRBD2|.
TGCGCCAGCAGTTATGGACTAGCAGGACAAGAGACCCAGTACTTC
CASSYGLAGQETQYF
>TRBV11-2|TRBJ2-7|.|.
TGTGCCAGCAGCTTGTTCAGGGGGGATAAGGAGCAGTACTTC
CASSLFRGDKEQYF
>TRBV9|TRBJ2-2|.|.
TGTGCCAGCAGCGCAACCGGACTTTTGTACACCGGGGAGCTGTTTTTT
CASSATGLLYTGELFF
>TRBV6-6|TRBJ1-4|TRBD1|few
TGTGCCAGCAGCCCTACAGGGGCCCGTAATGAAAAACTGTTTTTT
CASSPTGARNEKLFF
>TRBV7-8|TRBJ1-4|.|.
TGTGCCAGCATCCCCGGGAGGGTTCGGGAAAAACTGTTTTTT
CASIPGRVREKLFF
>TRBV6-5|TRBJ2-7|.|.
TGTGCCAGCAGTTACACCGGGGCCTACGAGCAGTACTTC
CASSYTGAYEQYF
>TRBV6-2/TRBV6-3|TRBJ2-1|.|.
TGTGCCAGCAGTTACTCCCCCAGTGAGCAGTTCTTC
CASSYSPSEQFF
>TRBV5-4|TRBJ2-2|TRBD2|.
TGTGCCAGCAGGGGCGGGCTAGCGGGGGGGCCAGGAGGCACCGGGGAGCTGTTTTTT
CASRGGLAGGPGGTGELFF
>TRBV3-1/TRBV3-2|TRBJ1-1|TRBD1|.
TGTGCCAGCAGCCAAGTAGGGACAGGGGGCCAAGCTTTCTTT
CASSQVGTGGQAFF
>TRBV19|TRBJ1-5|TRBD1|few
TGTGCCAGTAGCTCAGGGACAGGGATTTTTCAGGGTCAGCCCCAGCATTTT
CASSSGTGIFQGQPQHF
>TRBV5-1|TRBJ2-1|.|once
TGCGCCAGCAGCCCCGGGACTGGAGGGGCTCAGCAGTTCTTC
CASSPGTGGAQQFF
>TRBV6-6|TRBJ2-7|TRBD2|.
TGTGCCAGCAGTGGGGCTAGCGGGGGAGCATCCTACGAGCAGTACTTC
CASSGASGGASYEQYF
>TRBV4-1|TRBJ1-2|TRBD1|.
TGCGCCAGCAGCCCGGGACAGACCAACTATGGCTACACCTTC
CASSPGQTNYGYTF
>TRBV15|TRBJ2-1|TRBD2|.
TGTGCCACCAGCAGAGTGCGCGGGAGGGGGTCCAATGAGCAGTTCTTC
CATSRVRGRGSNEQFF
>TRBV11-2|TRBJ2-7|TRBD2|once
TGTGCCAGCAGCTTAGTAGCGGGGGGCCCGAGGAACGAGCAGTACTTC
CASSLVAGGPRNEQYF
>TRBV28|TRBJ1-5|TRBD1|.
TGTGCCAGCAGCCCCACAGGGGGGCTTGGGCCCCAGCATTTT
CASSPTGGLGPQHF
>TRBV5-5|TRBJ1-1|.|.
TGTGCCAGCAGCCCTTTGGGGCAAGAAGCTTTCTTT
CASSPLGQEAFF
>TRBV27|TRBJ1-5|.|few
TGTGCCAGCAGCCCCGGACAGCGACGGAGTAATCAGCCCCAGCATTTT
CASSPGQRRSNQPQHF
>TRBV2|TRBJ2-7|TRBD2|.
TGTGCCAGCAGCGCTAGTCTAGCGGGAGGCTCCGAGCAGTACTTC
CASSASLAGGSEQYF
>TRBV6-1|TRBJ1-1|TRBD1|.
TGTGCCAGCAGTGATGGTTGGACAGGGAACACTGAAGCTTTCTTT
CASSDGWTGNTEAFF
>TRBV10-3|TRBJ2-7|TRBD1|.
TGTGCCATCAGTGGGGGACAGGGTGTGAATCCCTACGAGCAGTACTTC
CAISGGQGVNPYEQYF
>TRBV27|TRBJ1-4|.|.
TGTGCCAGCAGGTTCCACTGGAATGAAAAACTGTTTTTT
CASRFHWNEKLFF
>TRBV5-4|TRBJ2-2|.|.
TGTGCCAGCAGCATGGGAGGAGGCACCGGGGAGCTGTTTTTT
CASSMGGGTGELFF
>TRBV5-1|TRBJ2-5|TRBD2|.
TGCGCCAGCAGCTCGGCGGTGGGGGGAGGGGAGACCCAGTACTTC
CASSSAVGGGETQYF
>TRBV4-3|TRBJ2-7|TRBD2|.
TGCGCCAGCAGCGAGGGACTAGCGGGACGTTACGAGCAGTACTTC
CASSEGLAGRYEQYF
>TRBV4-2|TRBJ1-4|TRBD1|once
TGTGCCAGCAGCCGCGACAGGGGGCGGGATGAAAAACTGTTTTTT
CASSRDRGRDEKLFF
>TRBV3-1/TRBV3-2|TRBJ2-1|TRBD2|once
TGTGCCAGCAGCCAAGGACTAGCGGGGGGGCGGGAGCAGTTCTTC
CASSQGLAGGREQFF